This TCR beta chain came from a study of spatial heterogeneity in lung cancer. The overall study: Within raw reads, each unique TCR and UMI combination appeared on average more than ten times.

This clonotype was counted ten times or more. For a library built for alpha chains, this beta chain is a stray read; little rests on its size. Time point here: sample taken at primary tumor resection. Using its own MiXCR run on the 5' RACE reads, TCRdb lists one record per CDR3 protein. The table includes 16,000 or so distinct CDR3 sequences, 3.6% detected once. The specimen was normal lung tissue next to the tumor, collected at surgery. This sequence was found in a male donor with early-stage non-small cell lung cancer.

For the CDR3, the DNA is TGCGCCAGCAGCTTGGCCATATCCCCATCTGCGGGAGTAGGAGTTGAGCAGTTCTTC. Amino acid sequence: CASSLAISPSAGVGVEQFF. The chain links TRBV5-1 to TRBJ2-1; TRBD2 matches 7 bases. Germline trimming cut 0 bases from V and 9 bases from J; bases unmatched to any gene: 21. Per germline, CDR1 SGHRS and CDR2 YFSETQ. The CDR3 totals 19 residues.